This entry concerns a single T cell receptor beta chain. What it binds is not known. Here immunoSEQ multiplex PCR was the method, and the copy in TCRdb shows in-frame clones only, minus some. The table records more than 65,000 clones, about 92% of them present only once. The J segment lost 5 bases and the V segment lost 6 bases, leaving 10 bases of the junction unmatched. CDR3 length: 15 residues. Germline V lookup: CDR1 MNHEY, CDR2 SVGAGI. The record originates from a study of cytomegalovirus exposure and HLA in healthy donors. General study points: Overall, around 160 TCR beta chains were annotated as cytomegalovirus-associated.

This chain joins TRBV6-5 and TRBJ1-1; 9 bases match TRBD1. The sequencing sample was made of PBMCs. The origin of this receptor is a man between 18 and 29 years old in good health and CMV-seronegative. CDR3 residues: CASSPSPDRGTEAFF. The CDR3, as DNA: TGTGCCAGCAGCCCTAGCCCCGACAGGGGGACTGAAGCTTTCTTT.